This T cell receptor beta chain was found in a study of Ad26.COV2.S vaccination and SARS-CoV-2 variants (dated by TCRdb to about 2021). For the study in its entirety: Vaccine-arm donors came from COV1001, a multicentre, randomized, double-blind, placebo-controlled phase I-IIa trial of Ad26.COV2.S in healthy adults. TCRbeta repertoire sequencing was used to assess the specificity and breadth of SARS-CoV-2-reactive T cell receptors after Ad26.COV2.S vaccination. Dosing of Ad26.COV2.S was intramuscular, at either 5x10^10 or 1x10^11 viral particles, delivered as one shot or as two shots spaced 56 days apart. Trial participants were randomized into five groups of five, in which low-dose or high-dose Ad26.COV2.S was given once or twice, or placebo was given on both occasions. Throughout the experiments and outcome assessment, investigators stayed blinded to trial group allocation. A total of around 32 samples were included in the TCR-sequenced set, comprising roughly 19 Ad26.COV2.S vaccine recipients, 5 placebo recipients and 8 SARS-CoV-2 convalescent individuals.

Broad study findings and their caveats: After vaccination, substantial breadth of spike-specific CD8+ and CD4+ T cell responses was reported. The study was not powered for comparison of responses between vaccine doses or regimens. Vaccine and placebo recipients had comparable non-spike TCR breadth, which fits with the vaccine containing only spike. The authors noted that the TCR breadth and depth analyses may have underestimated total T cell responses. Ad26.COV2.S recipients had higher spike-specific TCR breadth than placebo recipients (P = 0.0014).

Details on this clone: This clone's antigen is unknown. The sample holds no much larger clone one base away, and base qualities are not on file.

According to the study, the label for this sample's treatment or condition signals: 15 to 20 received Ad26.COV2.S at low or high dose, single or two shots; several received placebo; per-sample allocation not given. For vaccine and placebo recipients, repertoires were sequenced using samples collected on day 63 after the first injection. Cohort 1b enrolled around 24 adults aged 18-55 years at a single site in Boston, USA, between 29 July and 7 August 2020. Ad26.COV2.S was a replication-incompetent adenovirus type 26 vector expressing a prefusion-stabilized SARS-CoV-2 spike protein from the original Wuhan strain. The immunoSEQ Assay was the method used to sequence TCRbeta CDR3 regions. After extraction, genomic DNA underwent amplification by bias-controlled multiplex PCR, followed by high-throughput sequencing. On the authors' methods: Collapsing and filtering of sequences were performed to quantify the absolute abundance of each unique TCRbeta CDR3 region. T cell fraction was estimated by normalization of TCRbeta template counts to usable DNA, with usable DNA being measured through amplification of reference genes present in all nucleated cells. Repertoire TCRs were annotated as SARS-CoV-2-specific when V gene, CDR3 amino acid sequence and J gene were exactly matched to a known reactive TCR set. The reference SARS-CoV-2 TCR set came from MIRA and was filtered for enrichment in COVID-19-positive ImmuneCODE repertoires, removing public or cross-reactive TCRs. Based on the MIRA antigens, annotated TCRs were further analysed at the level of specific ORF or position within ORF. Breadth was defined as the number of annotated unique rearrangements divided by the total number of unique productive rearrangements, and depth was defined as the summed frequency of the annotated unique rearrangements. Two-sided Wilcoxon rank-sum tests were applied when comparing TCR breadth between groups. TCRdb obtained this table from immuneACCESS and retained in-frame rearrangements with V and J assigned. These tables miss some clones; where compared with another copy, unresolved V genes account for less than half of the shortfall, and the remainder is unexplained. V and J calls and clone size are copied from that table; D and trimming were computed from the DNA. In all, the sample holds around 310,000 clones, and 85% to 90% of those were seen once. The top ten hold 5.5% of the sample.

Material: peripheral blood, obtained in a trial of Ad26.COV2.S vaccine versus placebo. This sequence was found in a person between 18 and 59 years old who received the Ad26.COV2.S COVID-19 vaccine or a placebo.

The CDR3 protein is CASSVYDQGRGEQYF. In nucleotide form, the sequence is TGTGCCAGCAGCGTATACGATCAGGGGAGAGGCGAGCAGTACTTC. Recombination connected TRBV9 to TRBJ2-7; perhaps TRBD1 is the D gene, with 6 bases matching. CDR1 and CDR2 were assigned from the germline V gene as SGDLS and YYNGEE. V is pared back by 1 base and J by 6 bases, with 17 bases lying between the germline termini. The CDR3 starts with the cysteine, ends with the phenylalanine, and has 15 residues. Only the CDR3 DNA stays, 45 bases, in frame from base 1.